A selection of T cell receptor beta chains follows, all from one sample in a study of blood T cell repertoires in COVID-19. Clones were read by immunoSEQ multiplex PCR, and TCRdb kept only the in-frame ones, dropping some. Among fewer than 70,000 clones listed, approximately 86% were seen once. Sequencing used peripheral blood. The receptors shown here come from a man aged 40-49 years with COVID-19, enrolled during active disease. Both conserved end residues are part of each CDR3. Fields, in order: J gene, clone size, V gene, D gene, CDR3 DNA, CDR3 protein. D genes are given only for firm matches. Size is omitted from some rows. Given values are once, few, many or a class for expanded clones.

>TRBJ2-5|.|TRBV6-5|TRBD2
TGTGCCAGCGCGGGGCTAGCGGGGTTAGGTGAGACCCAGTACTTC
CASAGLAGLGETQYF
>TRBJ1-6|.|TRBV4-1|.
TGCGCCAGCAGCCAAGAGTCAGGATCACCCCTCCACTTT
CASSQESGSPLHF
>TRBJ2-6|once|TRBV5-1|.
TGCGCCAGCATGGGCGTGGCTGGGGCCAACGTCCTGACTTTC
CASMGVAGANVLTF
>TRBJ2-1|.|TRBV5-1|.
TGCGCCAGCAGCTCCTCCCCAGGGGCGTCCTACAATGAGCAGTTCTTC
CASSSSPGASYNEQFF
>TRBJ2-3|.|TRBV30|TRBD1
TGTGCCTGGACTTTACAGGGGCCCACAGATACGCAGTATTTT
CAWTLQGPTDTQYF
>TRBJ2-5|.|TRBV3-1/TRBV3-2|TRBD2
TGTGCCAGCAACCGAATAGGACTAGCGGGGGGACTCGAGACCCAGTACTTC
CASNRIGLAGGLETQYF
>TRBJ1-5|.|TRBV5-1|.
TGCGCCAGCAGCTTGGACAGGGATCAGCCCCAGCATTTT
CASSLDRDQPQHF
>TRBJ2-2|.|TRBV11-2|TRBD1
TGTGCCAGCAGCTCACAGGGGTTAACCGGGGAGCTGTTTTTT
CASSSQGLTGELFF
>TRBJ1-6|once|TRBV3-1/TRBV3-2|.
TGTGCCAGCAGCCAAGATTCAGGGTATAATTCACCCCTCCACTTT
CASSQDSGYNSPLHF
>TRBJ1-2|.|TRBV10-3|TRBD1
TGTGCCATCAGCCTTGACAGGGACTATGGCTACACCTTC
CAISLDRDYGYTF
>TRBJ2-7|.|TRBV30|TRBD1
TGTGCCTGGAGCGCCGGGACAGGGAGGTCCTACGAGCAGTACTTC
CAWSAGTGRSYEQYF
>TRBJ2-1|once|TRBV7-2|TRBD2
TGTGCCAGCAGCTTCCAGATTGGACTAGCGCCTTACAATGAGCAGTTCTTC
CASSFQIGLAPYNEQFF
>TRBJ2-1|.|TRBV27|.
TGTGCCAGCAGTTTATCTGGCGGTAGCTCCTACAATGAGCAGTTCTTC
CASSLSGGSSYNEQFF
>TRBJ2-7|few|TRBV4-1|.
TGCGCCAGCAGCCATCAGGAGGACTACGAGCAGTACTTC
CASSHQEDYEQYF
>TRBJ1-2|.|TRBV28|TRBD1
TGTGCCAGCAGTTTACCCGACAGGGCCGCGGGCTACACCTTC
CASSLPDRAAGYTF
>TRBJ1-1|.|TRBV6-1|.
TGTGCCAGCAGTGAAGCGAGGGATTTCGGTGAAGCTTTCTTT
CASSEARDFGEAFF
>TRBJ1-2|.|TRBV19|.
TGTGCCAGTAGTAGTGGAGGGGCGCCTGGCCCCGTAAACTATGGCTACACCTTC
CASSSGGAPGPVNYGYTF
>TRBJ1-2|once|TRBV28|TRBD1
TGTGCCAGCAGTCAGACAGGGGTTCGGCACTATGGCTACACCTTC
CASSQTGVRHYGYTF
>TRBJ2-5|.|TRBV2|.
TGTGCCAGCAGTGATGGGGGGGCCTTTGAGACCCAGTACTTC
CASSDGGAFETQYF
>TRBJ2-5|.|TRBV5-8|.
TGTGCCAGCAGCTTCCACAGCCAAGAGACCCAGTACTTC
CASSFHSQETQYF
>TRBJ2-5|.|TRBV11-2|.
TGTGCCAGCAGCTTCGGGGGGCTTGGGGGAGAGACCCAGTACTTC
CASSFGGLGGETQYF
>TRBJ1-5|.|TRBV3-1/TRBV3-2|TRBD1
TGTGCCAGCAGCCAAGACGGGTTACCGGACAGGGTGAAATTTTTT
CASSQDGLPDRVKFF
>TRBJ2-7|.|TRBV15|TRBD1
TGTGCCACCAGCGTAACCCGGGACAGACCCTACGAGCAGTACTTC
CATSVTRDRPYEQYF
>TRBJ1-1|once|TRBV28|.
TGTGCCAGCAGTACCGCGGGACTGAAGAACACTGAAGCTTTCTTT
CASSTAGLKNTEAFF